These 32 T cell receptor beta chains came from one sample sequenced in a study of post-analysis software for immune sequencing data. TCR beta libraries were prepared from cDNA with unique molecular identifiers. TCRdb reprocessed the PCR reads via MiXCR and lists one record per CDR3 protein. The sample lists around 150,000 distinct CDR3 sequences; under 40% were seen once. Sequencing used blood, obtained after autologous hematopoietic stem cell transplantation. These receptors all come from a girl aged 5 to 17 with multiple sclerosis.

This clonotype was counted between two and nine times. The chain carries TRBV5-5 and TRBJ1-1; D not resolved. CDR3 size: 15 residues. From germline, CDR1 is SGHKS and CDR2 YYEKEE (reference sequence). With 4 bases removed from V and 1 base from J, the gap between germline ends came to 14 bases. CDR3 loop: CASSPETSWNTEAFF. The DNA of the CDR3 is TGTGCCAGCAGCCCGGAGACATCGTGGAACACTGAAGCTTTCTTT.

The chain uses TRBV3-1 and TRBJ2-1; possible D gene TRBD2, 6 bases. CDR1 is LGHDT and CDR2 is YNNKEL in the germline V gene (reference sequence). V lost 4 bases, J lost 6 bases, and 13 bases lay in between. CDR3 length equals 14 residues. CDR3 amino acids: CASSLPTSTNEQFF. The CDR3 bases are TGTGCCAGCAGCCTCCCCACTAGCACCAATGAGCAGTTCTTC.

This clonotype has at least ten counts. The V gene is TRBV28, the J gene TRBJ2-3, with 11 bases identical to TRBD2. CDR1 and CDR2 from the germline V gene are MDHEN and SYDVKM. After removal of 2 bases from V and 6 bases from J, the junction contained 16 bases not matched to a gene. This CDR3 has 19 amino acids. The DNA for the CDR3 is TGTGCCAGCAGTTTACCCACAAAAACTAGCGGGAGAGCCATGGATACGCAGTATTTT. Translation: CASSLPTKTSGRAMDTQYF.

This clonotype was counted a few times. The chain uses TRBV10-3 and TRBJ2-7; TRBD2 agrees at 9 bases. Trimming cost V 0 bases and J 2 bases; bases outside gene matches: 5. The germline CDR1 and CDR2 sequences are ENHRY and SYGVKD. The CDR3 contains 16 residues. This CDR3 is CAISESGVAGAYEQYF. The DNA of the CDR3 is TGTGCCATCAGTGAGTCGGGAGTAGCGGGGGCCTACGAGCAGTACTTC.

This clonotype was observed a few times. The CDR3 sequence is CASTPWGSGGNEQFF. For the CDR3, the DNA is TGTGCCAGCACCCCCTGGGGTAGCGGCGGCAATGAGCAGTTCTTC. The J gene is TRBJ2-1, the V gene TRBV6-5, with a possible D match to TRBD2 (6 bases). CDR3 size: 15 residues. Germline V gene lookup returns CDR1 MNHEY and CDR2 SVGAGI. V gave up 7 bases and J gave up 6 bases, with 19 bases separating them.

The chain uses TRBV28 and TRBJ1-4; D gene uncertain. Germline V gene sequence: CDR1 MDHEN, CDR2 SYDVKM. The germline V and J ends were trimmed by 7 bases and 8 bases, with 20 bases remaining between them. CDR3 length: 15 residues. Here the CDR3 DNA reads TGTGCCAGCACCCTCGGAGTCGGGTTTCGAGAAAAACTGTTTTTT. This translates into CASTLGVGFREKLFF.

This chain uses TRBV5-1 with TRBJ2-3; the D gene is possibly TRBD1 (5 bases). CDR1 is SGHRS and CDR2 is YFSETQ in the germline V gene. The CDR3 consists of 13 residues. V lost 3 bases and J 3 bases, leaving 8 bases between the germline ends. CDR3 loop: CASSSQGTDTQYF. The CDR3 DNA follows: TGCGCCAGCAGCTCCCAGGGTACAGATACGCAGTATTTT.

This clonotype was counted between two and nine times. The chain combines TRBV20-1 with TRBJ2-7, with D perhaps matching TRBD2 (6 bases). CDR1 DFQATT and CDR2 SNEGSKA come from the germline V gene (reference sequence). The CDR3 totals 12 residues. V lost 6 bases, J lost 1 base, and 10 bases lay in between. The CDR3 protein is CSAVGGSYEQYF. The DNA of the CDR3 is TGCAGTGCCGTCGGGGGTTCCTACGAGCAGTACTTC.

This clonotype came up a few times. The chain uses TRBV20-1 and TRBJ1-1; no clear D gene. The CDR3 has 13 residues. V lost 5 bases and J lost 0, with 10 bases in between. CDR1 DFQATT and CDR2 SNEGSKA come from the germline V gene (reference sequence). CDR3 bases: TGCAGTGCTCCGGACGGCTTGAACACTGAAGCTTTCTTT. Translation gives CSAPDGLNTEAFF.

The rearrangement links TRBV5-1 to TRBJ2-1, with D perhaps matching TRBD1 (6 bases). Looked up from germline, CDR1 is SGHRS and CDR2 is YFSETQ. The ends were cut back, 5 bases at V and 8 bases at J, with 23 bases in the middle. The CDR3 sequence is 16 residues long. CDR3 residues: CASRLRGSASSDEQFF. CDR3 nucleotide sequence: TGCGCCAGCAGGCTGAGGGGGTCGGCCTCTTCCGATGAGCAGTTCTTC. The whole variable domain, filled in from reference TRBV5-1 and TRBJ2-1, reads KAGVTQTPRYLIKTRGQQVTLSCSPISGHRSVSWYQQTPGQGLQFLFEYFSETQRNKGNFPGRFSGRQFSNSRSEMNVSTLELGDSALYLCASRLRGSASSDEQFFGPGTRLTVL.

This chain links TRBV12-3 or TRBV12-4 with TRBJ2-7; D not certain. The CDR3 extends over 13 amino acids. Trimming shortened V by 5 bases and J by 2 bases, and 10 bases separated the two germline ends. The CDR3, as DNA: TGTGCCAGCAGTCTACAGCTCACCTACGAGCAGTACTTC. As protein: CASSLQLTYEQYF.

This chain connects TRBV28 to TRBJ1-1; D unclear. From germline, CDR1 is MDHEN and CDR2 SYDVKM. Deletions cut 1 base from V and 1 base from J, with 7 bases between. This CDR3 spans 14 amino acids. CDR3 residues: CASSLSPRNTEAFF. As DNA, the CDR3 is TGTGCCAGCAGTTTATCTCCCAGGAACACTGAAGCTTTCTTT.

This clonotype has just a few counts. The chain links TRBV4-1 to TRBJ1-1, with D hard to call. There are 13 residues in the CDR3. CDR1 is MGHRA, CDR2 YSYEKL, per germline. The V gene lost 1 base and the J gene lost 7 bases, with 10 bases spanning the gap. In DNA form, the CDR3 reads TGCGCCAGCAGCCAAGGGGTCCTCCTTGAAGCTTTCTTT. Its protein is CASSQGVLLEAFF.

This chain connects TRBV7-3 to TRBJ2-3; 9 positions agree with TRBD2. CDR1 is SGHTA, CDR2 FQGTGA, per germline. V lost 4 bases to trimming and J lost 3 bases; unmatched junction nucleotides: 2. The CDR3 length is 14 residues. CDR3 DNA sequence: TGTGCCAGCAGCTGGGGACTAGCTACAGATACGCAGTATTTT. It encodes CASSWGLATDTQYF.

In this sample, this clonotype turned up a few times. The chain recombines TRBV12-3 or TRBV12-4 with TRBJ1-5, with D unclear. CDR3 length: 14 amino acids. Between the trimmed V and J ends, which lost 1 base and 3 bases, there was a span of 7 bases. In DNA form, the CDR3 reads TGTGCCAGCAGTTTAGGGGCAGCCAATCAGCCCCAGCATTTT. Translated: CASSLGAANQPQHF.

The V call is TRBV27, the J call TRBJ2-7; D uncertain. Germline V gene data show CDR1 as MNHEY and CDR2 as SMNVEV (reference sequence). Trimming shortened V by 6 bases and J by 0 bases, and 18 bases separated the two germline ends. CDR3 size: 16 residues. CDR3 protein: CASSLRGSQYSYEQYF. Written as DNA, the CDR3 is TGTGCCAGCAGCCTCCGAGGCAGCCAATACTCCTACGAGCAGTACTTC.

This clonotype was recorded a few times. This CDR3 reads CASSQEVEAGREQYF. CDR3 bases: TGTGCCAGCAGCCAAGAGGTTGAAGCGGGAAGGGAGCAGTACTTC. The V and J genes are TRBV4-2 and TRBJ2-7; 7 nucleotides align to TRBD2. The junction had 9 bases not matched to a gene; V was cut back by 0 bases and J by 7 bases. CDR1 and CDR2 from the germline V gene are LGHNA and YNFKEQ. The CDR3 spans 15 residues.

This chain joins TRBV27 and TRBJ1-4; D uncertain. V was cut by 5 bases and J by 11 bases, with 12 bases left in between. The CDR3 extends over 12 amino acids. Germline V CDR1 and CDR2: MNHEY, SMNVEV (reference sequence). The CDR3 loop reads CASSQHLGKLFF. The DNA for the CDR3 is TGTGCCAGCAGTCAACATTTGGGCAAACTGTTTTTT.

V and J are TRBV15 and TRBJ2-7; D call uncertain. Germline lookup yields CDR1 LNHNV and CDR2 YYDKDF (reference sequence). The CDR3 runs 12 residues. Trimming took 2 bases from V and 2 from J, leaving 4 bases between them. This CDR3 is CATSRSTYEQYF. The CDR3, as DNA: TGTGCCACCAGCAGATCGACCTACGAGCAGTACTTC. Full variable domain (missing parts from reference TRBV15 and TRBJ2-7): DAMVIQNPRYQVTQFGKPVTLSCSQTLNHNVMYWYQQKSSQAPKLLFHYYDKDFNNEADTPDNFQSRRPNTSFCFLDIRSPGLGDTAMYLCATSRSTYEQYFGPGTRLTVT.

The chain joins TRBV7-9 to TRBJ2-7; D not certain. Germline CDR1 SEHNR, CDR2 FQNEAQ (reference sequence). The CDR3 runs 16 residues. V was pared by 2 bases and J by 2 bases, with 16 bases between. The CDR3 reads CASSLIIYGEPYEQYF. The CDR3, as DNA: TGTGCCAGCAGCTTAATTATCTATGGCGAACCCTACGAGCAGTACTTC.

In its sample, this clonotype was seen a few times. The DNA of the CDR3 is TGCAGTGCTAGAGGCGGGGAAGACTATGGCTACACCTTC. Its translation is CSARGGEDYGYTF. The chain uses TRBV20-1 and TRBJ1-2; no firm D call. The germline V gene encodes CDR1 DFQATT and CDR2 SNEGSKA (reference sequence). The CDR3 covers 13 residues. V dropped 1 base and J dropped 3 bases, with 9 bases sitting between them.

This clonotype was detected once. The chain combines TRBV6-6 with TRBJ2-5; D call uncertain. The CDR3 loop spans 14 amino acids. V lost 3 bases, J lost 2 bases, and 10 bases lay in between. CDR1 MNHNY and CDR2 SVGAGI come from the germline V gene (reference sequence). As DNA, the CDR3 is TGTGCCAGCAGTTATGGCACTGCTCAAGAGACCCAGTACTTC. Amino acid sequence: CASSYGTAQETQYF.

This clonotype was found a few times. J is TRBJ1-3 and V is TRBV28, with D possibly matching TRBD1 (5 bases). V gave up 8 bases and J gave up 0 bases, with 8 bases separating them. This CDR3 is built from 13 residues. From germline, CDR1 is MDHEN and CDR2 SYDVKM. The chain's CDR3 is CASGTYSGNTIYF. The CDR3 nucleotides read TGTGCCAGCGGGACGTACTCTGGAAACACCATATATTTT.

The chain has TRBV6-1 and TRBJ2-1; 10 positions match TRBD2. The end of the DNA is better explained by TRBJ2-7, so the J call may be wrong. CDR3 size: 16 residues. The germline V gene encodes CDR1 MNHNS and CDR2 SASEGT. The CDR3 loop is CASSSAGGNSYNEQYF. CDR3 nucleotide sequence: TGTGCCAGCAGCTCAGCGGGAGGGAACTCCTACAATGAGCAGTACTTC.

CDR3 DNA: TGTGCCAGCAGCTTAGTTCGTTTTTCGGGGAGGTCACTTTTCGGGCTCCACTACGAGCAGTACTTC. Encoded protein: CASSLVRFSGRSLFGLHYEQYF. The J gene is TRBJ2-7, the V gene TRBV7-8, with D possibly being TRBD2 (6 bases). Looked up from germline, CDR1 is SGHVS and CDR2 is FQNEAQ. V was trimmed by 1 base and J by 3 bases, leaving 34 bases between them. The CDR3 runs 22 residues. The full variable domain, with the rest looked up from reference TRBV7-8 and TRBJ2-7, is GAGVSQSPRYKVAKRGQDVALRCDPISGHVSLFWYQQALGQGPEFLTYFQNEAQLDKSGLPSDRFFAERPEGSVSTLKIQRTQQEDSAVYLCASSLVRFSGRSLFGLHYEQYFGPGTRLTVT.

The chain uses TRBV6-5 and TRBJ1-4; D not certain. The CDR3 contains 16 residues. V lost 2 bases and J 0 bases, leaving 10 bases between the germline ends. Per germline, CDR1 MNHEY and CDR2 SVGAGI. In DNA form, the CDR3 reads TGTGCCAGCAGTTACCTGGGGATGGCAACTAATGAAAAACTGTTTTTT. It codes for CASSYLGMATNEKLFF.

This chain links TRBV29-1 with TRBJ1-1; TRBD1 matches 9 bases. The CDR3 covers 14 residues. The germline V gene has CDR1 SQVTM and CDR2 ANQGSEA. V lost 4 bases, J lost 4 bases, and 7 bases stayed unmatched. Written as DNA, the CDR3 is TGCAGCGTTGGAAGTACAGGGGGCGGCACTGAAGCTTTCTTT. Protein sequence: CSVGSTGGGTEAFF.

The V call is TRBV12-3 or TRBV12-4, the J call TRBJ1-2; 10 bases fit TRBD1. With V trimmed by 5 bases and J by 7 bases, 4 bases remained unmatched. The CDR3 covers 13 residues. CDR3 sequence: CASSRQGAIGYTF. The DNA of the CDR3 is TGTGCCAGCAGTCGACAGGGGGCGATTGGCTACACCTTC.

On this clonotype itself: A read error may account for a junction end that differs from germline. The rearrangement uses TRBV12-3 or TRBV12-4 and TRBJ2-5; D uncertain. This CDR3 has 18 amino acids. This CDR3 reads CAGSLVTWRQRRVETQYF. Written as DNA, the CDR3 is TGTGCCGGCAGTTTAGTCACCTGGCGGCAGAGAAGGGTGGAGACCCAGTACTTC.

This clonotype was found many times. The rearrangement joins TRBV12-3 or TRBV12-4 to TRBJ1-1; a weak D match, TRBD1 (5 bases). The CDR3 contains 14 residues. V dropped 5 bases and J dropped 4 bases, with 14 bases sitting between them. The CDR3 spells CASSVGGPGTEAFF. CDR3 coding DNA: TGTGCCAGCAGTGTCGGGGGACCCGGCACTGAAGCTTTCTTT.

The chain recombines TRBV20-1 with TRBJ2-7; 11 nucleotides match TRBD2. In germline, CDR1 is DFQATT, CDR2 SNEGSKA (reference sequence). This CDR3 spans 14 amino acids. V was clipped by 3 bases and J by 3 bases; unmatched bases: 4. The CDR3 DNA follows: TGCAGTGCTAGCGGGGGGACTAGCGGCTACGAGCAGTACTTC. Translated: CSASGGTSGYEQYF.

The rearrangement links TRBV6-2 or TRBV6-3 to TRBJ2-1; TRBD1 agrees at 7 bases. The CDR3 totals 13 residues. CDR1 is MNHEY and CDR2 is SVGEGT in the germline V gene. Unmatched junction bases numbered 6, after V lost 6 bases and J lost 7 bases. The CDR3 is CASRPDRINEQFF. The DNA for the CDR3 is TGTGCCAGCAGGCCGGACAGGATTAATGAGCAGTTCTTC.